The 5 T cell receptor beta chains reported below all come from one sample, sequenced in a study of beta chain features in type 1 diabetes (dated by TCRdb to 2017 to 2018). The library was made by the immunoSEQ multiplex PCR assay. The entire isolated RNA was reverse transcribed using the High Capacity cDNA Reverse Transcription Kit, and thus expressed TCRB transcripts were sequenced. The table comes from immuneACCESS by way of TCRdb, which keeps in-frame sequences with V and J called. Part of the clones is missing from these tables; in studies checked, under half for an unresolved V gene and the rest for unknown reasons. The sample table records 970,000 or so clones; 15% to 20% of these occur just once. 0.023% of the sample goes to the ten largest clones. The sample was naive CD4+ T cells from blood. The label giving this sample's cell subset or site can be read as: true naive CD4+ T cells. These TCRs come from a woman between 18 and 29 years old in good health.

This clone was recorded a few times. The chain couples TRBV7-2 to TRBJ2-4; D possibly corresponds to TRBD2 (6 bases). In germline, CDR1 is SGHTA, CDR2 FQGNSA. This CDR3 comprises 17 residues. V was cut by 5 bases and J by 0 bases, with 17 bases left in between. The CDR3 DNA reads TGTGCCAGCAGCCCCCACGGGAGCCTTCTAGCCAAAAACATTCAGTACTTC. It specifies CASSPHGSLLAKNIQYF.

CDR3 bases: TGTGCCAGCAAGCAGGGCTCGGATACGCAGTATTTT. Protein product: CASKQGSDTQYF. This chain links TRBV2 with TRBJ2-3, with a tentative D call TRBD1 (5 bases). The germline CDR1 and CDR2 sequences are SNHLY and FYNNEI. V was clipped by 7 bases and J by 6 bases, with 11 bases between them. The CDR3 sequence is 12 residues long.

This clone was observed a handful of times. V usage is TRBV7-6 and J usage is TRBJ2-3; D is unresolved. The CDR3 extends over 15 amino acids. CDR1 and CDR2 from the germline V gene are SGHVS and FNYEAQ. V gave up 0 bases and J gave up 0 bases, with 7 bases separating them. The CDR3 reads CASSLAAASTDTQYF. DNA for the CDR3: TGTGCCAGCAGCTTAGCGGCAGCTAGCACAGATACGCAGTATTTT.

V is TRBV7-8 and J is TRBJ2-1; a weak D match, TRBD1 (6 bases). Trimming took off 4 bases at V and 0 bases at J, with 7 bases between the two ends. The CDR3 consists of 14 residues. The germline CDR1 and CDR2 sequences are SGHVS and FQNEAQ. CDR3 region: CASSSGVSYNEQFF. The CDR3 DNA follows: TGTGCCAGCAGCTCAGGGGTCTCCTACAATGAGCAGTTCTTC. Full variable domain (missing parts from reference TRBV7-8 and TRBJ2-1): GAGVSQSPRYKVAKRGQDVALRCDPISGHVSLFWYQQALGQGPEFLTYFQNEAQLDKSGLPSDRFFAERPEGSVSTLKIQRTQQEDSAVYLCASSSGVSYNEQFFGPGTRLTVL.

V gene TRBV29-1 combines with J gene TRBJ2-5, with 7 bases aligning to TRBD1. The CDR3 runs to 13 residues. Germline assignment: CDR1 SQVTM and CDR2 ANQGSEA. Trimming cost V 6 bases and J 2 bases; bases outside gene matches: 6. As DNA, the CDR3 is TGCAGCGTAGGGACAGTTACACAAGAGACCCAGTACTTC. Residues: CSVGTVTQETQYF.